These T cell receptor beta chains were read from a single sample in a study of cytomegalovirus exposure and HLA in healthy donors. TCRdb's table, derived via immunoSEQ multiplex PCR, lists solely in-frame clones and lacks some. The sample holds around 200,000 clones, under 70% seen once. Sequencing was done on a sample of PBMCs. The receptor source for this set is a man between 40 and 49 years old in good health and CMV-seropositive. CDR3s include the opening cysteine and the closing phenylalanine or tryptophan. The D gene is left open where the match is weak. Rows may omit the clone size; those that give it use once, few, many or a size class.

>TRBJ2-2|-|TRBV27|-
TGTGCCAGCAGCCCATTGAACACCGGGGAGCTGTTTTTT
CASSPLNTGELFF
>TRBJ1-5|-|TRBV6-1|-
TGTGCCAGCAGTGAGGGAGTTCATCAGCCCCAGCATTTT
CASSEGVHQPQHF
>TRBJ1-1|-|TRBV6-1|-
TGTGCCAGCAGTGAAAAGGCAGGAAGGAACACTGAAGCTTTCTTT
CASSEKAGRNTEAFF
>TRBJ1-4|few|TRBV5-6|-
TGTGCCAGCAGCTCGGAGGAACTGTTTTTT
CASSSEELFF
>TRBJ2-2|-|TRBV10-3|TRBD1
TGTGCCACCGTTACTAGACAGGGTACCGGGGAGCTGTTTTTT
CATVTRQGTGELFF
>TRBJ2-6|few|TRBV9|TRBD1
TGTGCCAGCAGCGTCCCGGACAGGGGCGAGTCTGGGGCCAACGTCCTGACTTTC
CASSVPDRGESGANVLTF
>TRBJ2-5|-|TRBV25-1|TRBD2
TGTGCCAGCAGTGAATACCCAGTGGGAGGGGCCACCCAGTACTTC
CASSEYPVGGATQYF
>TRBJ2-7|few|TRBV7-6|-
TGTGCCAGCAGCCCCCACCCGGGGAACGAGCAGTACTTC
CASSPHPGNEQYF
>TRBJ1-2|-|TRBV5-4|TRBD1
TGTGCCAGCACAAGCCCCGGGACAGGGGACTATGGCTACACCTTC
CASTSPGTGDYGYTF
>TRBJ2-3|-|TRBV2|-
TGTGCCAGCAGTGAGGGTAGCAGGGCCACAGATACGCAGTATTTT
CASSEGSRATDTQYF
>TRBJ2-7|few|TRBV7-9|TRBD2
TGTGCCAGCAGCCTCGGGGGTGGCGGGGGTCTGGAGCAGTACTTC
CASSLGGGGGLEQYF
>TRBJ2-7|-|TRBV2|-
TGTGCCAGCAGCCCGGGTTGGGAGCAGTACTTC
CASSPGWEQYF
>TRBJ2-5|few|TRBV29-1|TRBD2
TGCAGCGTTAGGGGCCTAGCGGGGGGCCTACAAGAGACCCAGTACTTC
CSVRGLAGGLQETQYF
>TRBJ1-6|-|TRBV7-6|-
TGTGCCAGCAGCATTAACGACAGCCCCCTGATCCCCCTCCACTTT
CASSINDSPLIPLHF
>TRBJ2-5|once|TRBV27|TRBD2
TGTGCCAGCAGTCCCTCGGGACTAGCGGCGAAGACCCAGTACTTC
CASSPSGLAAKTQYF
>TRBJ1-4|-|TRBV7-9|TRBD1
TGTTCCAGCAGCTCCCGACAGGGGAACGAAAAACTGTTTTTT
CSSSSRQGNEKLFF
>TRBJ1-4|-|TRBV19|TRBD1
TGTGCCAGTAAATCACCGGGACAGGAGGATGAAAAACTGTTTTTT
CASKSPGQEDEKLFF
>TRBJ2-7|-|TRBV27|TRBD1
TGTGCCAGCCGAAAGGTAGTGGGACAGGGGGCCTACGAGCAGTACTTC
CASRKVVGQGAYEQYF
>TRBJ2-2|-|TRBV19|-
TGTGCCAGTAGTTCCCCCGAGGGTTGGGGTGACACCGGGGAGCTGTTTTTT
CASSSPEGWGDTGELFF
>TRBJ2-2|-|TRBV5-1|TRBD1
TGCGCCAGCAGCCCGTGGGGACAGTCCCTCGAGGGGGGGGAGCTGTTTTTT
CASSPWGQSLEGGELFF
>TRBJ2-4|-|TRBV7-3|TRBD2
TGTGCCAGCAGCTTAACGCGGGGGAACATTCAGTACTTC
CASSLTRGNIQYF
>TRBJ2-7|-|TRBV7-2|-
TGTGCCAGCAGCTTCTCACAGGGTTCCGGCTACGAGCAGTACTTC
CASSFSQGSGYEQYF
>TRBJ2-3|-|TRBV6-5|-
TGTGCCAGCAGTCCCTCCACAGATACGCAGTATTTT
CASSPSTDTQYF
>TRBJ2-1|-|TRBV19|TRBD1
TGTGCCAGTAGTAACTATGGGACAGGGGGATACAATGAGCAGTTCTTC
CASSNYGTGGYNEQFF
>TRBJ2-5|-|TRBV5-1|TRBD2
TGCGCCAGCAGCTCGGGGGGACTAGCGGGGGATCAAGAGACCCAGTACTTC
CASSSGGLAGDQETQYF
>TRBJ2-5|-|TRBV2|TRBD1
TGTGCCAGCAGTTCCGGGACAGGTTGGGGGCGCGAGACCCAGTACTTC
CASSSGTGWGRETQYF
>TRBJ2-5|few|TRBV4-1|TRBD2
TGCGCCAGCAGCCGCAGAGCCCAACTAGCGCAAGAGACCCAGTACTTC
CASSRRAQLAQETQYF
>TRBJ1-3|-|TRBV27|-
TGTGCCAGCAGTTTAAGAGGTGCCGGAAACACCATATATTTT
CASSLRGAGNTIYF
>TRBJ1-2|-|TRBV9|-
TGTGCCAGCGCGGCGGGCCCAGGAAATGGCTACACCTTC
CASAAGPGNGYTF
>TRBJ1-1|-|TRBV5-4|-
TGTGCCAGCAGCTTGAAACAGTGGAACACTGAAGCTTTCTTT
CASSLKQWNTEAFF
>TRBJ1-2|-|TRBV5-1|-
TGCGCCAGCAGCTTGGCGGATTCCGGGTTAGGAGTCTACACCTTC
CASSLADSGLGVYTF
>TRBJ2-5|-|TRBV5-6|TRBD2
TGTGCCAGCAGCACATGGACTAGCGGGCCCCAAGAGACCCAGTACTTC
CASSTWTSGPQETQYF
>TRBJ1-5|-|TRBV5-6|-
TGTGCCAGCAGCTTCGGGGGCAATCAGCCCCAGCATTTT
CASSFGGNQPQHF
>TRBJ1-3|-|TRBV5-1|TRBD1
TGCGCCAGCAGTCGCGGACAGGAACCTGGAAACACCATATATTTT
CASSRGQEPGNTIYF
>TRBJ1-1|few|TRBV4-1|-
TGCGCCAGCAGCCCCGGGGACTTTAACACTGAAGCTTTCTTT
CASSPGDFNTEAFF
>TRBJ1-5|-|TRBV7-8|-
TGTGCCAGCAGCTCTGGCAGGGCCTTAAATCAGCCCCAGCATTTT
CASSSGRALNQPQHF
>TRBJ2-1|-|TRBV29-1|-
TGCACCGTTTATAGCTACAATGAGCAGTTCTTC
CTVYSYNEQFF
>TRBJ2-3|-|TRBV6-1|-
TGTGCCAGCAGTGAACGGGCGTGGGGCGGAGATACGCAGTATTTT
CASSERAWGGDTQYF
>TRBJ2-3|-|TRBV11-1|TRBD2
TGTGCCAGCAGCTCCTCCCGACTAGCGGGGACAGATACGCAGTATTTT
CASSSSRLAGTDTQYF
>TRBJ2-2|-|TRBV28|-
TGTGCCAGCAGCCTAATCTTAGGGGGAGACACCGGGGAGCTGTTTTTT
CASSLILGGDTGELFF
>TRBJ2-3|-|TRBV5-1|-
TGCGCCAGCAGCGTCCGGAGGACAGATACGCAGTATTTT
CASSVRRTDTQYF
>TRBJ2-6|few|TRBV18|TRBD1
TGTGCCAGCTCCACAGGGGTCGGGGCCAACGTCCTGACTTTC
CASSTGVGANVLTF
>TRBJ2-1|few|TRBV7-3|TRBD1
TGTGCCAGCAGCCTTACGGGACAGGGGATCAATGAGCAGTTCTTC
CASSLTGQGINEQFF
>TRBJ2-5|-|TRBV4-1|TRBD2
TGCGCCAGCAGCCATAGAAGCGGGACCCAAGAGACCCAGTACTTC
CASSHRSGTQETQYF
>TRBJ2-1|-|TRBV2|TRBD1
TGTGCCAGCAGCTCCGGGACAGGGGTCTACAATGAGCAGTTCTTC
CASSSGTGVYNEQFF
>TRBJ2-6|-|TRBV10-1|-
TGCGCCAGCAGTGCTTCGACAGAGGAGTGGGACTCTGGGGCCAACGTCCTGACTTTC
CASSASTEEWDSGANVLTF
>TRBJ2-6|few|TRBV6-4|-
TGTGCCAGCAGTGTGGAAGGGGGATCTGGGGCCAACGTCCTGACTTTC
CASSVEGGSGANVLTF
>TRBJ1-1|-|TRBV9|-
TGTGCCAGCAGCGCGAGGTTGAACACTGAAGCTTTCTTT
CASSARLNTEAFF
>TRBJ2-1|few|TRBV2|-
TGTGCCAGCAGTGAGGAGATGACCAATGAGCAGTTCTTC
CASSEEMTNEQFF